This T cell receptor (beta chain) was obtained from a study of cytomegalovirus exposure and HLA in healthy donors. Study in general: The study placed 80% to 85% of its approximately 400 genotyped donors in the Caucasian-associated ancestry cluster. Overall study findings and caveats: The investigators catalogued 180 or so TCR beta chains as cytomegalovirus-associated.

About this clone itself: Its specificity is unknown.

Primers: 60 Vbeta forward and 13 Jbeta reverse. Clones were sequenced by immunoSEQ multiplex PCR, and TCRdb holds only the in-frame ones, with some missing. The sample includes approximately 200,000 clones, about 80% seen only once; the top ten take 1.5% to 2%. The J segment lost 3 bases and the V segment lost 1 base, leaving 6 bases of the junction unmatched. This CDR3 is 15 amino acids long. Germline CDR1 reads GTSNPN; CDR2 reads SVGIG (reference sequence). The sequence came from a man aged 18-30 years in good health and CMV-seronegative. The rearrangement uses TRBV30 and TRBJ2-1; 7 positions match TRBD2. Sequenced input: PBMCs. CDR3 DNA sequence: TGTGCCTGGAGTGCGACTAGCCTGGACTACAATGAGCAGTTCTTC. As protein: CAWSATSLDYNEQFF.